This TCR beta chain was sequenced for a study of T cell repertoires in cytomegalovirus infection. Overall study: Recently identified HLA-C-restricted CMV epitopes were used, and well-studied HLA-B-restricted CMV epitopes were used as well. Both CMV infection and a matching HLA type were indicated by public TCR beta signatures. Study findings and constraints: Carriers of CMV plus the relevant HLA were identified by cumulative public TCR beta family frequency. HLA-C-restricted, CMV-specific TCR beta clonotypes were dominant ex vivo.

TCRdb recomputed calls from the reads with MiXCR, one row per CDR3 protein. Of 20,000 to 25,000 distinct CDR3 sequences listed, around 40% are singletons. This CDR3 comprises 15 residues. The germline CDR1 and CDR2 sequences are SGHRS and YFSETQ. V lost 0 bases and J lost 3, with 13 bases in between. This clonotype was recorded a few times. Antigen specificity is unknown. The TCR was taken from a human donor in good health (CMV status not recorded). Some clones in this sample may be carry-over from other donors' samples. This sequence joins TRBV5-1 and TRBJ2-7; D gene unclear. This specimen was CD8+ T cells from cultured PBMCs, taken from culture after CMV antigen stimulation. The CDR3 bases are TGCGCCAGCAGCTTGGAGACTTCTTCAATCTACGAGCAGTACTTC. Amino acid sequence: CASSLETSSIYEQYF.